The clone carrying this TCR beta chain has ten or more counts. What it binds is unknown. Thyroid surgery had not been preceded by any treatment in any patient. TCRdb re-called the PCR reads through MiXCR. The sample shows under 20,000 clones, 29% of them seen only once. This sample was taken from a study of metastatic and nonmetastatic thyroid tumors. Overall study: Malignant and benign thyroid patients had repertoires compared in peripheral blood and tumor or nodule tissue. Study results and limitations: Malignant tumors reportedly showed significantly higher TCR beta diversity than benign nodules in both blood and tumor.

This CDR3 comprises 17 residues. The germline gives CDR1 LGHNA, CDR2 YSLEER. Trimming removed 4 bases at V and 0 bases at J, with 15 bases between. This receptor was obtained from a female donor with papillary thyroid cancer or a benign thyroid nodule (not recorded which). Some clones in this sample may be carry-over from other donors' samples. This chain joins TRBV4-3 and TRBJ1-4; weak D call: TRBD1 (5 bases). The material sequenced was tumor tissue. CDR3 amino acids: CASSLSPGTPTNEKLFF. In DNA, the CDR3 is TGCGCCAGCAGCCTAAGCCCAGGGACTCCAACTAATGAAAAACTGTTTTTT.